This T cell receptor beta chain was sequenced during a study of cytomegalovirus exposure and HLA in healthy donors. This clone was observed a handful of times. The PCR was carried out with 60 Vbeta primers and 13 Jbeta primers. In the authors' workflow: Approximately 11 million of 80 million to 85 million unique TCR beta chains were shared, per a later count. Assay used: immunoSEQ multiplex PCR; TCRdb lists only in-frame clones, some missing. That table supplies the V and J calls and clone size; D and trimming were determined from the DNA. The sample lists 90,000 to 120,000 clones, 80% to 90% occurring once. The origin of this receptor is a woman aged 18-29 years in good health and CMV-seronegative. Sequenced input: PBMCs.

Here the CDR3 reads CASSSGTGAYEQYF. CDR3 in DNA: TGTGCCAGCAGCTCCGGGACAGGGGCTTACGAGCAGTACTTC. The chain joins TRBV11-2 to TRBJ2-7; TRBD1 agrees at 10 bases. The CDR3 totals 14 residues. Looked up from germline, CDR1 is SGHAT and CDR2 is FQNNGV. The trim removed 4 bases at V and 4 bases at J, leaving 4 bases unmatched.